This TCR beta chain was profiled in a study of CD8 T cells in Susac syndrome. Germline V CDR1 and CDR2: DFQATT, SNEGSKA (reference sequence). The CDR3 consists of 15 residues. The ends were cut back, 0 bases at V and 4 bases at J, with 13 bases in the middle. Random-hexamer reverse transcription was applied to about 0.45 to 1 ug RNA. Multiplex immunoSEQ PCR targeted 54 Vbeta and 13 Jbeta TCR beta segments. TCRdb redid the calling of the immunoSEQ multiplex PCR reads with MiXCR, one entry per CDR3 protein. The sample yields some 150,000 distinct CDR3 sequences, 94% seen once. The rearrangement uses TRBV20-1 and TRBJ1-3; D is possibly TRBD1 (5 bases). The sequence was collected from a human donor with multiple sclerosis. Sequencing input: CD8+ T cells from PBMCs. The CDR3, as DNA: TGCAGTGCTAGAGATCACGGGGCGCGGGGAAACACCATATATTTT. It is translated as CSARDHGARGNTIYF.